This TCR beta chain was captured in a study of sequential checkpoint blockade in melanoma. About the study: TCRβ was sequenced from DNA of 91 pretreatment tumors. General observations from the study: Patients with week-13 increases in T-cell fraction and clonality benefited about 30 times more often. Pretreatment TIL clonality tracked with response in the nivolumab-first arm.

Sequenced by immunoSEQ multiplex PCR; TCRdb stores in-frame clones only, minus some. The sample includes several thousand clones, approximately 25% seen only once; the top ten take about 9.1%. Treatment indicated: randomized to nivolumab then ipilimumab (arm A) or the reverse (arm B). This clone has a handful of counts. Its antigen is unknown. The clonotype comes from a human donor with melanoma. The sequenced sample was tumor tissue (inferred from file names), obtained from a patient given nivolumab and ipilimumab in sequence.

CDR3 loop: CASSRTSGGLNTGELFF. For the CDR3, the DNA is TGTGCCAGCAGCCGGACTAGCGGGGGGCTGAACACCGGGGAGCTGTTTTTT. The chain employs TRBV11-3 and TRBJ2-2; 14 bases map to TRBD2. V lost 5 bases to trimming and J lost 1 base; unmatched junction nucleotides: 3. The CDR3 is 17 residues long. Germline V lookup: CDR1 SGHNT, CDR2 YENEEA.